These T cell receptor beta chains were read from a single sample in a study of blood T cells in healthy people across ages. MiXCR, applied by TCRdb to the 5' RACE reads, yields one record per CDR3 protein. Of 700,000 to 900,000 distinct CDR3 sequences in the sample, approximately 55% were seen once. Sequencing was performed on blood. These receptors originate from an elderly man in good health. CDR3s include the opening cysteine and the closing phenylalanine or tryptophan. A D gene is named only where the DNA matches it firmly. Clone size appears in some rows only: once, few, many, or a class for an expanded clone.

abundance	v_gene	d_gene	j_gene	CDR3aa	CDR3nt
-	TRBV5-1	TRBD1	TRBJ2-3	CAGREGASDTQYF	TGCGCCGGCAGAGAGGGGGCGTCAGATACGCAGTATTTT
-	TRBV3-1	TRBD1	TRBJ2-7	CASSAPAGGDSYEQYF	TGTGCCAGCAGCGCCCCGGCAGGGGGTGACTCCTACGAGCAGTACTTC
-	TRBV29-1	-	TRBJ2-7	CSAGHDPYEQYF	TGCAGCGCTGGGCATGATCCCTACGAGCAGTACTTC
-	TRBV15	-	TRBJ2-6	CATSRASGLGGANVLTF	TGTGCCACCAGCAGAGCATCAGGGCTGGGTGGGGCCAACGTCCTGACTTTC
-	TRBV6-6	TRBD2	TRBJ2-5	CASSYSLAGGQETQYF	TGTGCCAGCAGTTACTCACTAGCGGGAGGTCAAGAGACCCAGTACTTC
-	TRBV5-1	-	TRBJ2-7	CASSTREGYNEQYF	TGCGCCAGCAGTACGCGTGAGGGATACAATGAGCAGTACTTC
few	TRBV20-1	-	TRBJ2-4	CSARDPYPAKNIQYF	TGCAGTGCTAGAGATCCGTATCCAGCCAAAAACATTCAGTACTTC
-	TRBV6-5	TRBD2	TRBJ2-2	CASGKTSPPGELFF	TGTGCCAGCGGCAAGACTAGCCCCCCCGGGGAGCTGTTTTTT
few	TRBV5-1	-	TRBJ1-2	CASSLDPSYGYTF	TGCGCCAGCAGCTTGGATCCCAGCTATGGCTACACCTTC
few	TRBV20-1	TRBD1	TRBJ2-7	CSAAGTVLYEQYF	TGCAGTGCCGCCGGGACAGTCCTCTACGAGCAGTACTTC
-	TRBV24-1	-	TRBJ2-3	CATSGAAWEADTQYF	TGTGCCACCAGTGGGGCCGCTTGGGAGGCAGATACGCAGTATTTT
-	TRBV4-1	-	TRBJ1-6	CVSSQDHETSTYNSPLHF	TGCGTCAGCAGCCAAGATCATGAGACGTCGACCTATAATTCACCCCTCCACTTT
-	TRBV2	-	TRBJ1-5	CASSKDSNQPQHF	TGTGCCAGCAGTAAGGACAGCAATCAGCCCCAGCATTTT
-	TRBV7-9	-	TRBJ1-2	CASSLAAFYYGYTF	TGTGCCAGCAGCTTAGCAGCTTTCTACTATGGCTACACCTTC
-	TRBV11-2	-	TRBJ2-3	CASSARDRIGRYAYF	TGTGCCAGCAGCGCCCGGGACCGCATAGGGAGATACGCGTATTTT
few	TRBV11-3	-	TRBJ2-1	CASSLGFHNEQFF	TGTGCCAGCAGCTTAGGGTTCCACAATGAGCAGTTCTTC
-	TRBV13	TRBD2	TRBJ2-4	CASSRIAGGGDIQYF	TGTGCCAGCAGTCGAATAGCGGGAGGGGGGGACATTCAGTACTTC
once	TRBV30	-	TRBJ2-6	CARSLADGANVLTF	TGTGCCCGGAGTTTAGCCGATGGGGCCAACGTCCTGACTTTC
-	TRBV20-1	-	TRBJ2-5	CSARGLALGEETQYF	TGCAGTGCTAGAGGTCTAGCGCTTGGGGAAGAGACCCAGTACTTC
-	TRBV5-6	-	TRBJ2-1	CASLTSAIFYNEQFF	TGTGCCAGCCTCACCTCAGCGATATTTTACAATGAGCAGTTCTTC
-	TRBV7-9	-	TRBJ2-4	CASSFGEPQYF	TGTGCCAGCAGCTTTGGGGAACCGCAGTACTTC
few	TRBV6-2/TRBV6-3	-	TRBJ2-4	CASSSVLSRDIQYF	TGTGCCAGCAGTTCCGTACTTTCGAGGGACATTCAGTACTTC
once	TRBV27	TRBD1	TRBJ2-3	CASTPGQGVFDGAYF	TGTGCCAGCACCCCGGGACAGGGGGTGTTCGATGGCGCGTATTTT
-	TRBV27	TRBD2	TRBJ2-1	CASSLREGGVGEQFF	TGTGCCAGCAGTTTAAGGGAGGGCGGAGTTGGTGAGCAGTTCTTC
few	TRBV29-1	TRBD1	TRBJ2-1	CSGDRALSYNEQFF	TGCAGCGGAGACAGGGCCCTCTCCTACAATGAGCAGTTCTTC
few	TRBV27	TRBD2	TRBJ2-1	CASTPSGTSGSHEQFF	TGTGCCAGCACCCCCTCCGGGACTAGCGGGAGTCATGAGCAGTTCTTC
-	TRBV7-9	-	TRBJ2-1	CASSLYGKDGLSYNEQLF	TGTGCCAGCAGCTTATACGGTAAAGACGGACTCTCCTACAATGAGCAGCTCTTC
many	TRBV7-9	-	TRBJ2-1	CASTPAVGSLTDKDNEQFF	TGTGCCAGCACCCCGGCAGTAGGGTCTTTAACGGACAAAGACAATGAGCAGTTCTTC
few	TRBV5-1	TRBD1	TRBJ1-2	CASSGGQAPPFANYGYTF	TGCGCCAGCAGCGGGGGACAGGCGCCCCCCTTCGCTAACTATGGCTACACCTTC
-	TRBV6-6	TRBD1	TRBJ1-3	CASSTGENTIYF	TGTGCCAGCAGTACAGGGGAAAACACCATATATTTT
many	TRBV7-2	TRBD2	TRBJ2-3	CASSLGLAGMVTQYF	TGTGCCAGCAGCTTAGGACTAGCGGGAATGGTAACGCAGTATTTT
-	TRBV7-3	-	TRBJ1-1	CASSLGGHGNTEAFF	TGTGCCAGCAGCTTAGGGGGTCATGGGAACACTGAAGCTTTCTTT
once	TRBV5-1	-	TRBJ2-1	CASSFSSQVYNEQFF	TGCGCCAGCAGCTTTTCATCGCAGGTCTACAATGAGCAGTTCTTC